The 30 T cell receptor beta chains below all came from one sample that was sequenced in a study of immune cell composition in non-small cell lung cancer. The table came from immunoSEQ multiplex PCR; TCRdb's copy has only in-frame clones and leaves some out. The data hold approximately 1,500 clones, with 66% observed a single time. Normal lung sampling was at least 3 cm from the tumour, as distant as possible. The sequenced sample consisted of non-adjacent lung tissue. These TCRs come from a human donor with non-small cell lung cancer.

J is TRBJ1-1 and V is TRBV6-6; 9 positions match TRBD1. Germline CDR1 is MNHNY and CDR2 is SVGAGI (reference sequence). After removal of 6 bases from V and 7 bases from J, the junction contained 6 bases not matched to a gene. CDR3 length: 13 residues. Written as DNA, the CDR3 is TGTGCCAGCAGGGGGTACAGGGGGCTTGAAGCTTTCTTT. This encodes CASRGYRGLEAFF.

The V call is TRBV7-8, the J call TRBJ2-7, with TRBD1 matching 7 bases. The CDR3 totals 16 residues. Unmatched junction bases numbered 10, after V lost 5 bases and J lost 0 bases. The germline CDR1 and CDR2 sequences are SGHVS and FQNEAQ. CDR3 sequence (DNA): TGTGCCAGCAGCACCTACAGGGGCCAACGCTCCTACGAGCAGTACTTC. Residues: CASSTYRGQRSYEQYF.

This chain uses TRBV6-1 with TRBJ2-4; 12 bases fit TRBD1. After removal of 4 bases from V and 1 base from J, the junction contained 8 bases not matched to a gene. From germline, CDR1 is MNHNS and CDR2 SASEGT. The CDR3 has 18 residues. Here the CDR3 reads CASSVRDRGPPAKNIQYF. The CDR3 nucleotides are TGTGCCAGCAGTGTCCGGGACAGGGGGCCTCCCGCCAAAAACATTCAGTACTTC.

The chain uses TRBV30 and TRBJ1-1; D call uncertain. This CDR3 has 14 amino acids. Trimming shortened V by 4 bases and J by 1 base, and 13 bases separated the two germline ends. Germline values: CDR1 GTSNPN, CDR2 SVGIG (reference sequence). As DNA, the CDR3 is TGTGCCTGGATTCCCGGGTCGCAGAACACTGAAGCTTTCTTT. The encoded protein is CAWIPGSQNTEAFF.

The CDR3 protein is CASSYSYQQGKVPCPYQETQYF. The CDR3 DNA reads as TGTGCCAGCAGTTACTCCTACCAACAGGGTAAGGTCCCGTGCCCGTACCAAGAGACCCAGTACTTC. This chain joins TRBV6-7 and TRBJ2-5; weak D call: TRBD1 (6 bases). TRBV6-7 is known as an ORF, though its function is uncertain. The length of the CDR3 is 22 residues. The V end lost 0 bases, the J end lost 0 bases, and 29 bases lay between the germline ends.

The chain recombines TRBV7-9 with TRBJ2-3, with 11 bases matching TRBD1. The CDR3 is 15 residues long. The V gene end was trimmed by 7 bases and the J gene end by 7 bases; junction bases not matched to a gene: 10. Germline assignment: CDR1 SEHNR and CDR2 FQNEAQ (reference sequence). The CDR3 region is CASIAGTGGLNTQYF. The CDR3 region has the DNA TGTGCCAGCATCGCCGGGACAGGGGGTCTAAATACGCAGTATTTT. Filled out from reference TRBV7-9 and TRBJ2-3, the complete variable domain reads DTGVSQNPRHKITKRGQNVTFRCDPISEHNRLYWYRQTLGQGPEFLTYFQNEAQLEKSRLLSDRFSAERPKGSFSTLEIQRTEQGDSAMYLCASIAGTGGLNTQYFGPGTRLTVL.

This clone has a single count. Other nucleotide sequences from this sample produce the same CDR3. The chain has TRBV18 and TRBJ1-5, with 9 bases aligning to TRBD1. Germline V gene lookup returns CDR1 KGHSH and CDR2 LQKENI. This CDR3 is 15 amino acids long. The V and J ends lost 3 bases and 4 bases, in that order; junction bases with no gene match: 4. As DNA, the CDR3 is TGTGCCAGCTCACCGGACAGGGGTGGGAATCAGCCCCAGCATTTT. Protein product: CASSPDRGGNQPQHF.

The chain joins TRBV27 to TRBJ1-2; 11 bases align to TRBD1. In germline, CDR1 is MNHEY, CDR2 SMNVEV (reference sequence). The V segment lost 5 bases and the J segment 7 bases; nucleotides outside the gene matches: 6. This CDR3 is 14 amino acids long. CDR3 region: CASSPRDRGFGYTF. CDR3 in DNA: TGTGCCAGCAGTCCCCGGGACAGGGGGTTTGGCTACACCTTC.

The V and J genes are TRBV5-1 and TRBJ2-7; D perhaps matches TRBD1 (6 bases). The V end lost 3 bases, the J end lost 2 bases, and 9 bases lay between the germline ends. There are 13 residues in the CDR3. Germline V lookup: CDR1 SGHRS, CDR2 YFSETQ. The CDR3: CASSSGTPYEQYF. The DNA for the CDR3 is TGCGCCAGCAGCTCCGGGACACCCTACGAGCAGTACTTC.

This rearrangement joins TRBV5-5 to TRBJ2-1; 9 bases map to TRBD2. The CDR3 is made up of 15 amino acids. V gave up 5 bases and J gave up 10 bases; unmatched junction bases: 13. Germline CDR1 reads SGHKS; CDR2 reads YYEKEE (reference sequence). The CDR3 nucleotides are TGTGCCAGCAGGCCCGGGACTAGCTCCTCCGGGGAGCAGTTCTTC. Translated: CASRPGTSSSGEQFF.

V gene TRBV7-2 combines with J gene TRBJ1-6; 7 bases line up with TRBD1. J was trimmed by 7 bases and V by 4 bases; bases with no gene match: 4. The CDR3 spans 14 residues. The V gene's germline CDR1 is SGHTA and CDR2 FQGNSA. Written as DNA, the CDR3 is TGTGCCAGCAGCTGGGACAGTGGAAATTCACCCCTCCACTTT. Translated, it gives CASSWDSGNSPLHF.

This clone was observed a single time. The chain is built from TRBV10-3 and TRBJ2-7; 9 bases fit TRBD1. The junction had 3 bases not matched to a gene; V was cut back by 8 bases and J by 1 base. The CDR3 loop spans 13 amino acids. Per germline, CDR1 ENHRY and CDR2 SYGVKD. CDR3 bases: TGTGCCATCGGGGACAGGGAATCCTACGAGCAGTACTTC. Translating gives CAIGDRESYEQYF.

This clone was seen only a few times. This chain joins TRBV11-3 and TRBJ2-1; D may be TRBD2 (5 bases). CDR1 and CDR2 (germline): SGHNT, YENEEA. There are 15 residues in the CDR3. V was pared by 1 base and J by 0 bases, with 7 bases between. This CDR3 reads CASSLGGGSYNEQFF. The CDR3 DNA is TGTGCCAGCAGCTTAGGTGGAGGCTCCTACAATGAGCAGTTCTTC.

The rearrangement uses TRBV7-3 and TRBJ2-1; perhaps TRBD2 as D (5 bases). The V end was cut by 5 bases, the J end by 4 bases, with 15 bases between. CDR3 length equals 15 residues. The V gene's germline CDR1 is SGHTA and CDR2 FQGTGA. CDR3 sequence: CASSPRGSQYNEQFF. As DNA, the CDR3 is TGTGCCAGCAGCCCCCGGGGAAGCCAATACAATGAGCAGTTCTTC. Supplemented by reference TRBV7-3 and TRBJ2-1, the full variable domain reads GAGVSQTPSNKVTEKGKYVELRCDPISGHTALYWYRQSLGQGPEFLIYFQGTGAADDSGLPNDRFFAVRPEGSVSTLKIQRTERGDSAVYLCASSPRGSQYNEQFFGPGTRLTVL.

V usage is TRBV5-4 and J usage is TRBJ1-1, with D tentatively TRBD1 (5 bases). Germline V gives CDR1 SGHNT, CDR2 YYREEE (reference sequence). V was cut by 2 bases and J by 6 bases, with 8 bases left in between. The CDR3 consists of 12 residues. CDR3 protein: CASSFSTAEAFF. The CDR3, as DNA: TGTGCCAGCAGCTTTTCGACAGCTGAAGCTTTCTTT.

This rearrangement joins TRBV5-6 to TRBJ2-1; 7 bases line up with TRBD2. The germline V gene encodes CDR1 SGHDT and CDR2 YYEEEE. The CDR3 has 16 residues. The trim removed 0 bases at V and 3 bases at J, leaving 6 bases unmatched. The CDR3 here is CASSLDAGAFYNEQFF. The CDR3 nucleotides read TGTGCCAGCAGCTTGGATGCGGGAGCCTTCTACAATGAGCAGTTCTTC.

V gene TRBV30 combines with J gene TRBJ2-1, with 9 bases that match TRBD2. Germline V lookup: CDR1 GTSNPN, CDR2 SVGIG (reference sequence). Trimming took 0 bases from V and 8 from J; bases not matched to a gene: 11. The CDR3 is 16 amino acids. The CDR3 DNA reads TGTGCCTGGAGTGTGAGTAGCGGGAGCGTTTTGGATGAGCAGTTCTTC. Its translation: CAWSVSSGSVLDEQFF.

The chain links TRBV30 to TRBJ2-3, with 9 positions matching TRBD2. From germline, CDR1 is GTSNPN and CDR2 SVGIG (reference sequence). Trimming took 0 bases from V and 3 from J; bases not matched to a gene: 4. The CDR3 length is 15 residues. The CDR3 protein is CAWSVRLADTDTQYF. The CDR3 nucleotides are TGTGCCTGGAGTGTACGACTAGCGGATACAGATACGCAGTATTTT.

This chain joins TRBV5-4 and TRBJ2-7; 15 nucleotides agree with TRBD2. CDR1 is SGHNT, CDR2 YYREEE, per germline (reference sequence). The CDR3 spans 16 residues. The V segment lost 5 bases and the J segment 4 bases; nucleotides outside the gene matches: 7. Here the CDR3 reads CASRGGTSGRRYEQYF. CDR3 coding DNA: TGTGCCAGCAGAGGCGGGACTAGCGGGAGGCGATACGAGCAGTACTTC.

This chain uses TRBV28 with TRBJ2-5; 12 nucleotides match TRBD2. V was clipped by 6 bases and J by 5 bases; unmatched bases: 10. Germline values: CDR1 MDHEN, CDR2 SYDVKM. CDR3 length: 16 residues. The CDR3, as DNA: TGTGCCAGCAGCCTCTTGACTAGCGGGAGAAGCGAGACCCAGTACTTC. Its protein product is CASSLLTSGRSETQYF.

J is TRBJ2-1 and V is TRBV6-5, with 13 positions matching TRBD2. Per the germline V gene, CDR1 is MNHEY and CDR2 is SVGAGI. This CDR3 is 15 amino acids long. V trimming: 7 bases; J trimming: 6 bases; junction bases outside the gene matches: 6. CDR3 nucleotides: TGTGCCAGCACCCCACTAGCGGGGGGGCCCAATGAGCAGTTCTTC. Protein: CASTPLAGGPNEQFF.

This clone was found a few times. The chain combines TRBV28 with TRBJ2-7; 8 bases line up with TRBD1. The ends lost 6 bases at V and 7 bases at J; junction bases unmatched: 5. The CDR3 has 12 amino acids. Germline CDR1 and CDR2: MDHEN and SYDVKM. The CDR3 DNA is TGTGCCAGCAGCAGGGGGCTGGGGGAGCAGTACTTC. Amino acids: CASSRGLGEQYF.

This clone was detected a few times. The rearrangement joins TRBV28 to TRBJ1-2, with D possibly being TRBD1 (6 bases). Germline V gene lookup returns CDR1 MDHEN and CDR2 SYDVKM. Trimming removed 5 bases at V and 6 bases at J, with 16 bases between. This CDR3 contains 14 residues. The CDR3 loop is CASSRPGAIDGYTF. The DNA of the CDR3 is TGTGCCAGCAGTCGTCCAGGGGCGATCGATGGCTACACCTTC.

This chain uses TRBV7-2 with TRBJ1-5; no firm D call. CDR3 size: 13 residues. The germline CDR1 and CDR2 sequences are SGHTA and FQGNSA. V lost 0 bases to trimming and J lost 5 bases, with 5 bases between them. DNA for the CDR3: TGTGCCAGCAGCTTAGCAGGAGATCAGCCCCAGCATTTT. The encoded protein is CASSLAGDQPQHF.

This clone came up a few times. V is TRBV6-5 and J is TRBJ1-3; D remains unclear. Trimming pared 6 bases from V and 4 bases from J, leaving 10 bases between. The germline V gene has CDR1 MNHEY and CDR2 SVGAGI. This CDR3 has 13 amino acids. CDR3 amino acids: CASSPAGGNTIYF. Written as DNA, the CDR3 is TGTGCCAGCAGCCCGGCCGGGGGAAACACCATATATTTT.

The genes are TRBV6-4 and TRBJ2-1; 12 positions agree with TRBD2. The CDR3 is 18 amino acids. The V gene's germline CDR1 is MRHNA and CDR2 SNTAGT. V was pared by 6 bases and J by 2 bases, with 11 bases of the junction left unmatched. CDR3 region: CASSQLAGGLSPYNEQFF. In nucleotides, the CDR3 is TGTGCCAGCAGCCAACTAGCGGGGGGACTATCTCCCTACAATGAGCAGTTCTTC.

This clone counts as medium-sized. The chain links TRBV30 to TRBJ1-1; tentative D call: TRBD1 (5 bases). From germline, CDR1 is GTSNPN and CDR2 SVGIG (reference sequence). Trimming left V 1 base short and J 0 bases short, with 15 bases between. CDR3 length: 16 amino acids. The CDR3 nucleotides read TGTGCCTGGAGTGGAGGCCCCACAGGAGTGAACACTGAAGCTTTCTTT. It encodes CAWSGGPTGVNTEAFF. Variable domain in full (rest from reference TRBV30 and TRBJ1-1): SQTIHQWPATLVQPVGSPLSLECTVEGTSNPNLYWYRQAAGRGLQLLFYSVGIGQISSEVPQNLSASRPQDRQFILSSKKLLLSDSGFYLCAWSGGPTGVNTEAFFGQGTRLTVV.

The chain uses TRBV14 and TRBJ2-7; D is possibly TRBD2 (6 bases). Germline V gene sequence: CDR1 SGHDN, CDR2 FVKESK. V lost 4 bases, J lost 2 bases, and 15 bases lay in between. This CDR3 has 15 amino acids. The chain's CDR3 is CASSRGGSIPYEQYF. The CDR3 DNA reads TGTGCCAGCAGCCGGGGAGGCTCTATCCCCTACGAGCAGTACTTC.

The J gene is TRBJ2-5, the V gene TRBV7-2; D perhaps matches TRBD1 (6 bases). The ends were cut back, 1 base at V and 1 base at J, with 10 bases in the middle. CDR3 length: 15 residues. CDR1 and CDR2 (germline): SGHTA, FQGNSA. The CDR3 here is CASSLGGRGQETQYF. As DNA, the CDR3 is TGTGCCAGCAGCTTAGGGGGCAGGGGCCAAGAGACCCAGTACTTC. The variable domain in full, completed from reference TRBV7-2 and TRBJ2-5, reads GAGVSQSPSNKVTEKGKDVELRCDPISGHTALYWYRQSLGQGLEFLIYFQGNSAPDKSGLPSDRFSAERTGGSVSTLTIQRTQQEDSAVYLCASSLGGRGQETQYFGPGTRLLVL.

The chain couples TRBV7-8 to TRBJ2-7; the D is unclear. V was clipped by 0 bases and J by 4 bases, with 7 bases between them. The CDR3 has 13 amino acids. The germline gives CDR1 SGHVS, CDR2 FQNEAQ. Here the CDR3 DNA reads TGTGCCAGCAGCTTAGCGCCCGGGTACGAGCAGTACTTC. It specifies CASSLAPGYEQYF.